The entry below gives a single TCR beta chain sequence along with its context. Antigen unknown. The data derive from a study of cytomegalovirus exposure and HLA in healthy donors. General study points: More than 150 TCR beta chains were listed as cytomegalovirus-associated.

The ends lost 5 bases at V and 4 bases at J; junction bases unmatched: 5. This CDR3 region has 15 residues. The germline gives CDR1 MNHEY, CDR2 SVGAGI. The data were produced by immunoSEQ multiplex PCR, yet TCRdb's version contains in-frame clones alone and is incomplete. The table shows tens of thousands of clones, with 94% occurring only once. The clonotype was recovered from a young woman in good health and CMV-seropositive. Sequences were obtained from PBMCs. The V call is TRBV6-5, the J call TRBJ1-5; TRBD1 matches 10 bases. CDR3 residues: CASSSRDRGNQPQHF. The DNA of the CDR3 is TGTGCCAGCAGTAGCCGGGACAGGGGTAATCAGCCCCAGCATTTT.